This T cell receptor (beta chain) stems from a study of T and B cells in COVID-19 patients. About the research overall: Active-infection patients were older, median 67 years, than recovered patients, median approximately 36 years.

Remarks on this clonotype: Antigen unknown.

Study findings and constraints: Few blood samples existed from mildly ill patients during symptoms or early in severe cases. There were 2,331 TCR clusters exclusive to the recovered cohort, approximately 34 with low generation probability. In COVID-19 patients, T cell receptor beta variable and joining gene use was reportedly strongly skewed.

TRB was amplified from about 250-500 ng of blood genomic DNA. BIOMED2 TRB-A/B primer pools were used in multiplex TRB PCR. MiXCR, run by TCRdb on the multiplex PCR reads, gives a single entry per CDR3 protein. The sample lists 18,000 or so distinct CDR3 sequences; 36% were seen once. This sequence originates from a human donor with active COVID-19. Source material: blood.

The CDR3 region is CSVGGQKAYGYTF. Here the CDR3 DNA reads TGCAGCGTCGGCGGGCAGAAGGCTTATGGCTACACCTTC. The rearrangement links TRBV29-1 to TRBJ1-2, with D unresolved. There are 13 residues in the CDR3. Germline CDR1 reads SQVTM; CDR2 reads ANQGSEA. Trimming stripped 6 bases from V and 5 bases from J, with 16 bases between.